This TCR beta chain derives from a study of blood T cell repertoires in COVID-19. About the research overall: Samples representing acute and convalescent COVID-19 were sourced from the United States, Italy and Spain. In each case, the material was cDNA or gDNA derived from T cells, B-cell-depleted T cells, or PBMCs.

Trimming stripped 6 bases from V and 4 bases from J, with 15 bases between. Germline CDR1 reads MNHEY; CDR2 reads SVGAGI. The CDR3 has 14 amino acids. Per the original data handling: Counts of nucleated cells, estimated from reference gene primer amplification, were obtained. The protocol was immunoSEQ multiplex PCR, while the TCRdb copy is restricted to in-frame clones and leaves out a portion. The D gene and trimming were derived from the DNA, and the V and J assignments and clone size from that table. The sample has some 95,000 clones, around 75% seen once; the top ten hold roughly 24%. This clonotype was obtained from a man between 65 and 79 years old with acute or convalescent COVID-19. The chain links TRBV6-5 to TRBJ1-1; possibly TRBD1 for D (6 bases). The source material was peripheral blood. CDR3: CASSRVRGTTEAFF. CDR3 bases: TGTGCCAGCAGCCGAGTCAGGGGAACCACTGAAGCTTTCTTT.